The clone carrying this T cell receptor beta chain has more than one count but fewer than ten. A sample-barcoded 5' primer and a J-beta primer mix were used in a second PCR of about 6 to 12 cycles. A template-switch adaptor containing 12 random nucleotides labeled each cDNA molecule. TCRdb re-called the 5' RACE reads with MiXCR, one entry per CDR3 protein. This sample yields roughly 800,000 distinct CDR3 sequences, of which about 62% are seen a single time; about 20% belongs to the top ten. Germline CDR1 is MNHEY and CDR2 is SVGAGI. The V end was cut by 10 bases, the J end by 8 bases, with 14 bases between. The CDR3 extends over 11 amino acids. This entry belongs to a study of blood T cells in healthy people across ages.

The specimen sequenced was blood. The receptor was derived from a man aged 25-40 years in good health. The rearrangement uses TRBV6-5 and TRBJ1-2; the D gene is possibly TRBD1 (5 bases). The CDR3 DNA reads TGTGCCACCTATCAGGGTTCGGGCTACACCTTC. Encoded protein: CATYQGSGYTF.